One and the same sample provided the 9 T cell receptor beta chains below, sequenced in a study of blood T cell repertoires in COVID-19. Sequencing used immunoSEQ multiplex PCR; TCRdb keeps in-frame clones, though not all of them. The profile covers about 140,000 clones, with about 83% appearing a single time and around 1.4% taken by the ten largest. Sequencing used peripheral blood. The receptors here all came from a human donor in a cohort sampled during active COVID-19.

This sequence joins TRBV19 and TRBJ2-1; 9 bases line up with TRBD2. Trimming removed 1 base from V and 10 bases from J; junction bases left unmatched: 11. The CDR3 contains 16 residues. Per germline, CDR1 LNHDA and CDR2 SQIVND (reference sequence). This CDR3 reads CASSIGGAGGPVEQFF. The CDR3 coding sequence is TGTGCCAGTAGTATAGGTGGAGCGGGAGGTCCGGTGGAGCAGTTCTTC.

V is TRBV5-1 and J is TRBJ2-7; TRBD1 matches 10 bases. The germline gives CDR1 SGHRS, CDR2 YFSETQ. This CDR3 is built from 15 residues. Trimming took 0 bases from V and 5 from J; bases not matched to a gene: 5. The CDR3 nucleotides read TGCGCCAGCAGCTTGGAAGGGACAGGGGCCCACGAGCAGTACTTC. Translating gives CASSLEGTGAHEQYF.

The CDR3 DNA reads as TGTGCCAGCAGCAGCGGGGTTGGGACCCAGTACTTC. This translates into CASSSGVGTQYF. The gene calls are TRBV7-6 and TRBJ2-5, with 7 bases fitting TRBD2. The V gene's germline CDR1 is SGHVS and CDR2 FNYEAQ. The CDR3 has 12 residues. After removal of 5 bases from V and 7 bases from J, the junction contained 4 bases not matched to a gene.

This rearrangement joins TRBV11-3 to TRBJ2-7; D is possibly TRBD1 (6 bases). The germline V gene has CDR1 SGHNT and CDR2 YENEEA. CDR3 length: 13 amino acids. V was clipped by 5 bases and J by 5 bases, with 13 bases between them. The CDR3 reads CASSPGQSHEQYF. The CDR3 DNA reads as TGTGCCAGCAGCCCAGGACAGTCCCACGAGCAGTACTTC.

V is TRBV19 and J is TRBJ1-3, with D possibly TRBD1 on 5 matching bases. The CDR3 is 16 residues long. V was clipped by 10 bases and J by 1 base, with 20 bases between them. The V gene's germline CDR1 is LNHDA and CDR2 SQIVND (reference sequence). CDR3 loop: CATHRAGIISGNTIYF. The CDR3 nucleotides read TGTGCCACCCACCGGGCAGGGATCATTTCTGGAAACACCATATATTTT.

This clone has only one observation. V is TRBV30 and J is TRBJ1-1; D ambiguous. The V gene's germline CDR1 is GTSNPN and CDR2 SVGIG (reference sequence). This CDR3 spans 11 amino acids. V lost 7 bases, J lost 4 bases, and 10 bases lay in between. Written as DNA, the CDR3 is TGTGCCTCGTCCCGGGTCACTGAAGCTTTCTTT. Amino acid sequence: CASSRVTEAFF.

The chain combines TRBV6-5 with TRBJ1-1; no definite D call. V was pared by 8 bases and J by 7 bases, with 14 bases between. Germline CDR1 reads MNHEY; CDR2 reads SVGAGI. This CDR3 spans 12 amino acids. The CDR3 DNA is TGTGCCAGCGGACGGGAGGGCAGTGAAGCTTTCTTT. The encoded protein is CASGREGSEAFF.

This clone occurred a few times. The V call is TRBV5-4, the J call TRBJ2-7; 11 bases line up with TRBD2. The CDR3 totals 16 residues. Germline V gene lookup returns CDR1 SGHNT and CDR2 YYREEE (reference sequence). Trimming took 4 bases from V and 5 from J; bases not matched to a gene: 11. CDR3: CASSPRASGRRHEQYF. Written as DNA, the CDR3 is TGTGCCAGCAGCCCGAGGGCTAGCGGGAGGAGGCACGAGCAGTACTTC.

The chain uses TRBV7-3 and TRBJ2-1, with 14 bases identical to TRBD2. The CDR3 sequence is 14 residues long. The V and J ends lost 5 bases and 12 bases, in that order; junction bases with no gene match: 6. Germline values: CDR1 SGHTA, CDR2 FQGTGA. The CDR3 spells CASSRGLAGERQFF. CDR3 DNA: TGTGCCAGCAGCCGGGGACTAGCGGGAGAAAGGCAGTTCTTC.